The 27 T cell receptor beta chains presented below share a single source sample, sequenced in a study of early T cells in non-severe SARS-CoV-2 infection. TCRdb called the 5' RACE reads again in MiXCR, with one record for every CDR3 protein. The data hold about 85,000 distinct CDR3 sequences, with approximately 15% observed a single time. The specimen was whole blood. These receptor sequences come from an adult who was a healthcare worker with PCR-confirmed SARS-CoV-2 infection or an uninfected control (not recorded which).

This CDR3 is CASKPFPHGETQYF. For the CDR3, the DNA is TGCGCCAGCAAACCCTTTCCCCACGGAGAGACCCAGTACTTC. The V and J genes are TRBV5-1 and TRBJ2-5, with unresolved D. Deletions cut 6 bases from V and 4 bases from J, with 16 bases between. Germline values: CDR1 SGHRS, CDR2 YFSETQ. There are 14 residues in the CDR3.

This clonotype was picked up a small number of times. The V gene is TRBV3-1, the J gene TRBJ2-1; 8 bases match TRBD2. The J segment lost 3 bases and the V segment lost 4 bases, leaving 5 bases of the junction unmatched. In germline, CDR1 is LGHDT, CDR2 YNNKEL (reference sequence). The CDR3 is made up of 15 amino acids. The DNA for the CDR3 is TGTGCCAGCAGCCCGACTAGCGAAGTCTACAATGAGCAGTTCTTC. It translates to CASSPTSEVYNEQFF.

This clonotype was seen repeatedly, ten times or more. The gene calls are TRBV5-4 and TRBJ1-6; D remains ambiguous. Trimming took 0 bases from V and 14 from J, leaving 15 bases between them. Germline V CDR1 and CDR2: SGHNT, YYREEE (reference sequence). The CDR3 runs 14 residues. CDR3 nucleotide sequence: TGTGCCAGCAGCTTGGACAGAGTCGGCTTAGCCCTCCACTTT. Residues: CASSLDRVGLALHF.

This clonotype was seen a handful of times. The chain couples TRBV6-4 to TRBJ2-1; D is unresolved. V was cut by 0 bases and J by 0 bases, with 9 bases left in between. This CDR3 contains 16 residues. Germline assignment: CDR1 MRHNA and CDR2 SNTAGT. CDR3 loop: CASSDSVSSSYNEQFF. Here the CDR3 DNA reads TGTGCCAGCAGTGACTCGGTCAGCAGCTCCTACAATGAGCAGTTCTTC.

CDR3 in DNA: TGCGCCAGCAGCCAAGAACAGGGTCGCGTGCTGGCTTTCTTT. It translates to CASSQEQGRVLAFF. The chain carries TRBV4-1 and TRBJ1-1; TRBD1 might be the D (6 bases). The CDR3 has 14 residues. The germline V gene encodes CDR1 MGHRA and CDR2 YSYEKL. Trimming removed 0 bases at V and 11 bases at J, with 16 bases between.

This sequence joins TRBV4-2 and TRBJ2-7, with D perhaps TRBD2 (5 bases). CDR1 is LGHNA and CDR2 is YNFKEQ in the germline V gene. V was shortened by 2 bases and J by 5 bases, with 10 bases between the two germline ends. The CDR3 is made up of 13 amino acids. This chain's CDR3 is CASSQTTKDEQYF. In nucleotides, the CDR3 is TGTGCCAGCAGCCAAACGACTAAAGACGAGCAGTACTTC.

Details on this clonotype: One end of the junction fails to match germline, which may point to a read error. The chain combines TRBV6-2 or TRBV6-3 with TRBJ2-2; D is uncertain. The CDR3 is made up of 12 amino acids. Germline loops: CDR1 MNHEY, CDR2 SVGEGT. The CDR3, as DNA: TGTGTCAGCAGTTTGTACACCGGGGAGCTGTTTTTT. Translation gives CVSSLYTGELFF.

This chain uses TRBV9 with TRBJ1-1; D is ambiguous. With 0 bases removed from V and 0 bases from J, the gap between germline ends came to 3 bases. CDR3 length equals 13 residues. The V gene's germline CDR1 is SGDLS and CDR2 YYNGEE. Written as DNA, the CDR3 is TGTGCCAGCAGCGTAGCAGTGAACACTGAAGCTTTCTTT. As protein: CASSVAVNTEAFF.

In its sample, this clonotype was seen a few times. The chain has TRBV20-1 and TRBJ2-7; tentatively, D is TRBD2 (5 bases). Looked up from germline, CDR1 is DFQATT and CDR2 is SNEGSKA (reference sequence). CDR3 length: 11 residues. The CDR3 DNA is TGCAAGGCGAGGGCGTCCTACGAGCAGTACTTC. It translates to CKARASYEQYF.

This clonotype was picked up a small number of times. The CDR3 DNA reads as TGTGCCAGCAGCTTCTTGAGAGATACGCAGTATTTT. Residues: CASSFLRDTQYF. The chain is built from TRBV7-6 and TRBJ2-3; D unresolved. V lost 3 bases and J 5 bases, leaving 6 bases between the germline ends. This CDR3 is 12 amino acids long. From germline, CDR1 is SGHVS and CDR2 FNYEAQ.

This chain connects TRBV19 to TRBJ2-3, with D possibly TRBD2 on 5 matching bases. Trimming removed 4 bases at V and 9 bases at J, with 11 bases between. The CDR3 sequence is 12 residues long. CDR1 is LNHDA and CDR2 is SQIVND in the germline V gene (reference sequence). CDR3 DNA: TGTGCCAGTAGTACTAGCTGGAACACGCAGTATTTT. Protein product: CASSTSWNTQYF.

This clonotype has ten or more counts. The chain employs TRBV12-5 and TRBJ2-5, with 9 bases aligning to TRBD2. Germline trimming cut 7 bases from V and 1 base from J; bases unmatched to any gene: 7. Germline V gene data show CDR1 as LGHNT and CDR2 as FRNRAP. The CDR3 covers 15 residues. The CDR3 spells CASADRAGGQETQYF. The DNA for the CDR3 is TGTGCTAGTGCCGATAGAGCGGGAGGCCAAGAGACCCAGTACTTC.

This clonotype has a handful of counts. The chain links TRBV5-1 to TRBJ2-7; 12 positions agree with TRBD1. The CDR3 contains 14 residues. CDR1 is SGHRS, CDR2 YFSETQ, per germline. J was trimmed by 6 bases and V by 5 bases; bases with no gene match: 6. DNA of the CDR3: TGCGCCAGCAGGCCGGGACAGGGGGCACTCGAGCAGTACTTC. Its protein is CASRPGQGALEQYF.

This clonotype appeared many times. The chain links TRBV7-9 to TRBJ2-7; 9 nucleotides line up with TRBD2. This CDR3 is built from 14 residues. From germline, CDR1 is SEHNR and CDR2 FQNEAQ (reference sequence). J lost 6 bases, V lost 2 bases, and 5 bases had no gene match. The CDR3 protein is CASSLTGLAPEQYF. The DNA for the CDR3 is TGTGCCAGCAGCTTAACGGGACTAGCACCCGAGCAGTACTTC.

This rearrangement joins TRBV2 to TRBJ2-2, with 11 bases identical to TRBD2. The junction had 8 bases not matched to a gene; V was cut back by 6 bases and J by 5 bases. The germline CDR1 and CDR2 sequences are SNHLY and FYNNEI. CDR3 length equals 16 residues. In DNA, the CDR3 is TGTGCCAGCAGACTACTAGCGGGAGTGCGAACCGGGGAGCTGTTTTTT. This codes for CASRLLAGVRTGELFF.

This clonotype was seen only a few times. The V and J genes are TRBV29-1 and TRBJ2-2; D may be TRBD2 (6 bases). Trimming stripped 1 base from V and 4 bases from J, with 10 bases between. The germline gives CDR1 SQVTM, CDR2 ANQGSEA. This CDR3 has 14 amino acids. CDR3 coding DNA: TGCAGCGTTGAAGCGGGGGTCGGCACCGGGGAGCTGTTTTTT. It is translated as CSVEAGVGTGELFF.

This chain links TRBV5-1 with TRBJ2-3; unclear D gene. V lost 4 bases, J lost 1 base, and 16 bases lay in between. The CDR3 spans 16 residues. Looked up from germline, CDR1 is SGHRS and CDR2 is YFSETQ. CDR3 coding DNA: TGCGCCAGCAGCCCTGACCATGGATTTGGCACAGATACGCAGTATTTT. It codes for CASSPDHGFGTDTQYF.

The chain recombines TRBV12-3 or TRBV12-4 with TRBJ1-5; maybe TRBD1 (5 bases). V was clipped by 6 bases and J by 4 bases, with 16 bases between them. CDR3 size: 15 residues. CDR3 nucleotides: TGTGCCAGCAGAAAGGACACCCTTTCGAATCAGCCCCAGCATTTT. This sequence encodes CASRKDTLSNQPQHF.

The chain employs TRBV6-1 and TRBJ2-3; perhaps TRBD2 as D (6 bases). Between the trimmed V and J ends, which lost 8 bases and 6 bases, there was a span of 18 bases. CDR3 length: 14 amino acids. CDR1 is MNHNS, CDR2 SASEGT, per germline. CDR3 DNA: TGTGCCAGCGAGGGGTGGAGGGGTAAGGATACGCAGTATTTT. Residues: CASEGWRGKDTQYF.

This clonotype has only a few counts. This chain links TRBV7-9 with TRBJ1-1, with D possibly matching TRBD1 (6 bases). Trimming removed 1 base from V and 4 bases from J, with 7 bases in between. The CDR3 is made up of 13 amino acids. The germline V gene encodes CDR1 SEHNR and CDR2 FQNEAQ (reference sequence). This CDR3 reads CASSLEGGTEAFF. Here the CDR3 DNA reads TGTGCCAGCAGCTTAGAAGGGGGCACTGAAGCTTTCTTT.

Details on this clonotype: Being one base from a much bigger clone, this may be a read error. The gene calls are TRBV28 and TRBJ2-3; possibly TRBD1 for D (6 bases). V was trimmed by 5 bases and J by 10 bases, leaving 19 bases between them. CDR1 and CDR2 from the germline V gene are MDHEN and SYDVKM. CDR3 size: 14 residues. Here the CDR3 DNA reads TGTGCCAGCAGTGAGGGGCTTGGGACAAGATCGCAGTATTTT. It codes for CASSEGLGTRSQYF.

This clonotype was seen a handful of times. CDR3 sequence: CATSALASTDTQYF. The CDR3 coding sequence is TGTGCCACCAGTGCCTTAGCGTCCACAGATACGCAGTATTTT. This rearrangement joins TRBV24-1 to TRBJ2-3, with D maybe TRBD2 (5 bases). V was cut by 5 bases and J by 2 bases, with 10 bases left in between. The CDR3 is 14 residues long. Germline CDR1 KGHDR, CDR2 SFDVKD.

This chain uses TRBV7-6 with TRBJ2-3; 7 bases align to TRBD1. Per germline, CDR1 SGHVS and CDR2 FNYEAQ. The CDR3 has 15 amino acids. V shed 5 bases and J 5 bases; nucleotides not matched to a gene: 10. The DNA of the CDR3 is TGTGCCAGCAGCCCGGCGGACAGGAATCGAGATACGCAGTATTTT. This sequence encodes CASSPADRNRDTQYF. The whole variable domain, remainder taken from reference TRBV7-6 and TRBJ2-3, is GAGVSQSPRYKVTKRGQDVALRCDPISGHVSLYWYRQALGQGPEFLTYFNYEAQQDKSGLPNDRFSAERPEGSISTLTIQRTEQRDSAMYRCASSPADRNRDTQYFGPGTRLTVL.

V usage is TRBV28 and J usage is TRBJ2-7; no firm D call. Germline V gives CDR1 MDHEN, CDR2 SYDVKM. This CDR3 is built from 11 residues. With 3 bases removed from V and 12 bases from J, the gap between germline ends came to 12 bases. The CDR3 DNA reads as TGTGCCAGCAGTTTGGAAGGGCTGGTGTACTTC. Protein: CASSLEGLVYF.

The V and J genes are TRBV5-6 and TRBJ2-7; 7 nucleotides align to TRBD2. The CDR3 is made up of 15 amino acids. The J segment lost 7 bases and the V segment lost 1 base, leaving 11 bases of the junction unmatched. Germline V gene sequence: CDR1 SGHDT, CDR2 YYEEEE. The CDR3 nucleotides are TGTGCCAGCAGCTTGTCTCCAGGGAGGGGTACGGAGCAGTACTTC. Translation gives CASSLSPGRGTEQYF.

The chain carries TRBV20-1 and TRBJ2-7, with a weak D call TRBD2 (6 bases). V lost 6 bases, J lost 2 bases, and 17 bases lay in between. Germline V CDR1 and CDR2: DFQATT, SNEGSKA (reference sequence). There are 14 residues in the CDR3. The DNA of the CDR3 is TGCAGTGCCGAACCCGGGAGCGGCCCCTACGAGCAGTACTTC. Amino acids: CSAEPGSGPYEQYF.

Remarks on this clonotype: An end of the junction differs from the germline gene, which may be a read error. The chain combines TRBV12-3 or TRBV12-4 with TRBJ1-1; D unclear. The CDR3 consists of 12 residues. CDR3: CASSFAGPEALF. CDR3 in DNA: TGTGCCAGCAGTTTCGCCGGTCCTGAAGCTTTGTTT.